This note documents a single T cell receptor (beta chain) sequence. Its antigen target is currently unknown. No base-level quality is on record; no much larger clone is a single base apart. The sample carries other DNA sequences with the same CDR3. These data are taken from a study of blood T cell repertoires in COVID-19 (dated by TCRdb to 2018 to 2020). With regard to the full study: Collaborator samples came from the United States, Italy and Spain and covered acute and convalescent phases of COVID-19. Where HLA class I and class II types were available, the types were taken from metadata supplied by the sample provider, not from assay-based typing. The prospective study material was composed of cDNA or gDNA derived from T cells, B-cell-depleted T cells, or PBMCs. The samples were drawn from the first 160 participants of the ongoing ImmuneRACE study and from about 1,200 subjects provided by 6 global collaborators. Nearly every sample came with metadata listing a de-identified subject ID, COVID-19 status, age in years and sex. Subjects who had been exposed to COVID-19, were actively infected with it, or had recovered from it provided the deeply sampled blood TCRbeta repertoires that made up the dataset. A freely available public database, intended as a resource for researchers studying the immune response to SARS-CoV-2, is where the repertoires were released. General study outcomes and caveats: The amount of clinical and demographic metadata varied by source and participant and was provided uncurated.

Trimming removed 3 bases from V and 4 bases from J, leaving 9 bases between the germline ends. The cysteine opens and the phenylalanine closes a CDR3 of 13 amino acids. Only CDR3 DNA remains: 39 bases, in frame from the first base. TCRbeta CDR3 regions were amplified from genomic DNA by means of the immunoSEQ Assay, a bias-controlled multiplex PCR. The study's processing was this. The number of nucleated cells in each sample was estimated by amplification of reference gene primers within the assay. Sequence reads were collapsed and filtered to measure the absolute abundance of every unique TCRbeta CDR3 rearrangement. For each sample, productive Simpson clonality was calculated by taking the square root of Simpson's diversity index across productive rearrangements. TCRdb re-hosts the immuneACCESS table, in-frame sequences only. Its copies lack some clones; in the studies checked, an unresolved V gene accounts for under half of them, and the cause for the rest is not known. Clonal size and the V and J genes are those of that table, whereas D and trimming came from the DNA. The sample table records a few hundred thousand clones; about 88% of these occur just once. 1.4% of the sample is held by the ten biggest clonotypes.

Participants in the prospective study were aged about 18 to 95 years, lived in some 24 United States geographic areas, and enrolled through a virtual design. In the prospective study, cohorts were assigned on the basis of participant-reported clinical history obtained from a screening survey and a study questionnaire. Exposed participants were defined as having been in contact with someone with a PCR-confirmed or clinician-diagnosed COVID-19 case within 2 weeks of study entry. In the prospective study, whole blood, serum and a nasopharyngeal or oropharyngeal swab were collected from each participant by mobile phlebotomists. Additional blood draws and questionnaires over an approximately two-month period could optionally be provided by prospective study participants. Prospective study blood samples were shipped either frozen or at room temperature before DNA extraction.

What was sequenced was PBMCs or T cells enriched from blood (not recorded which). The chain is assembled from TRBV12-3 or TRBV12-4 and TRBJ1-2; TRBD1 is a possible D gene, resting on 5 matching bases. This sequence was found in a woman younger than 30 who had been exposed to COVID-19. The DNA sequence follows: TGTGCCAGCAGTTTGGGGCAGGCCTATGGCTACACCTTC. It translates as CASSLGQAYGYTF.